The 23 T cell receptor beta chains listed next were all sequenced from one sample in a study of blood T cells in healthy people across ages. A second PCR of about 6 to 12 cycles used a sample-barcoded 5' primer and a J-beta primer mix. TCRdb analysed the 5' RACE reads with MiXCR anew, one entry per CDR3 protein. The sample contains some 1,800,000 distinct CDR3 sequences, about 39% of which appear only once. Sequenced sample: blood. Receptors were obtained from a human donor in good health.

In this sample, this clonotype turned up a few times. This chain links TRBV2 with TRBJ1-2, with 8 bases matching TRBD1. The CDR3 consists of 12 residues. The V gene's germline CDR1 is SNHLY and CDR2 FYNNEI. J gave up 4 bases and V 11 bases, and 6 bases lay outside the gene matches. The CDR3, as DNA: TGTGCCCTGGGGACAGGAGTCTATGGCTACACCTTC. It specifies CALGTGVYGYTF.

This clonotype has a handful of counts. The rearrangement links TRBV5-6 to TRBJ2-2; 9 bases align to TRBD1. J was trimmed by 3 bases and V by 4 bases; bases with no gene match: 7. The CDR3 sequence is 16 residues long. The germline gives CDR1 SGHDT, CDR2 YYEEEE. The CDR3 protein is CASSPGQGRYTGELFF. The CDR3 coding sequence is TGTGCCAGCAGCCCAGGACAGGGGAGGTACACCGGGGAGCTGTTTTTT.

This clonotype was found a few times. CDR3 bases: TGTGCCAGCAGTTACTCGACGACGGACCAAGAGACCCAGTACTTC. Protein: CASSYSTTDQETQYF. V and J are TRBV6-5 and TRBJ2-5; D is unclear. V dropped 0 bases and J dropped 0 bases, with 8 bases sitting between them. The germline gives CDR1 MNHEY, CDR2 SVGAGI. The CDR3 consists of 15 residues.

This clonotype was seen a handful of times. CDR3: CASSVLGSDTEAFF. CDR3 DNA sequence: TGTGCCAGCAGTGTTTTAGGGTCGGACACTGAAGCTTTCTTT. The chain employs TRBV6-1 and TRBJ1-1, with unresolved D. CDR1 MNHNS and CDR2 SASEGT come from the germline V gene. The CDR3 runs to 14 residues. Trimming removed 4 bases from V and 3 bases from J, with 12 bases in between.

The chain carries TRBV5-5 and TRBJ2-7; tentative D call: TRBD1 (6 bases). Germline CDR1 and CDR2: SGHKS and YYEKEE (reference sequence). V was trimmed by 3 bases and J by 7 bases, leaving 17 bases between them. The CDR3 runs to 14 residues. Here the CDR3 reads CASSWWAGAEEQYF. CDR3 DNA: TGTGCCAGCAGCTGGTGGGCAGGGGCGGAAGAGCAGTACTTC.

This clonotype occurred a few times. The chain employs TRBV7-6 and TRBJ2-7; D gene uncertain. The V end was cut by 2 bases, the J end by 3 bases, with 8 bases between. From germline, CDR1 is SGHVS and CDR2 FNYEAQ. The CDR3 sequence is 13 residues long. In DNA form, the CDR3 reads TGTGCCAGCAGCTTACAGGAGAACTACGAGCAGTACTTC. Amino acid sequence: CASSLQENYEQYF.

The chain recombines TRBV29-1 with TRBJ1-4; D perhaps matches TRBD1 (5 bases). The V gene's germline CDR1 is SQVTM and CDR2 ANQGSEA. Trimming removed 4 bases from V and 7 bases from J, with 19 bases in between. The length of the CDR3 is 15 residues. In nucleotides, the CDR3 is TGCAGCGTTGTCCAGTCGGGGGATAAGGGTGAAAAACTGTTTTTT. Encoded protein: CSVVQSGDKGEKLFF. Filled out from reference TRBV29-1 and TRBJ1-4, the complete variable domain reads SAVISQKPSRDICQRGTSLTIQCQVDSQVTMMFWYRQQPGQSLTLIATANQGSEATYESGFVIDKFPISRPNLTFSTLTVSNMSPEDSSIYLCSVVQSGDKGEKLFFGSGTQLSVL.

This clonotype was detected only a few times. One end of the junction is discordant with germline, which a read error may explain. The chain has TRBV11-2 and TRBJ2-6, with a possible D match to TRBD2 (7 bases). Per germline, CDR1 SGHAT and CDR2 FQNNGV. The CDR3 consists of 16 residues. The CDR3 region is CASSLTPSAGASVLTF. The CDR3 DNA reads as TGTGCCAGCAGCTTGACCCCCTCGGCGGGGGCCAGCGTCCTGACTTTC.

This clonotype was picked up a small number of times. This rearrangement joins TRBV9 to TRBJ2-1; 7 bases line up with TRBD2. The CDR3 is 15 residues long. V dropped 1 base and J dropped 5; count of bases not matched to a gene: 6. The V gene's germline CDR1 is SGDLS and CDR2 YYNGEE. The DNA for the CDR3 is TGTGCCAGCAGCGTACTAGCGGCGGCCCACAATGAGCAGTTCTTC. Its translation: CASSVLAAAHNEQFF. The entire variable domain, with the rest obtained from reference TRBV9 and TRBJ2-1, is as follows: DSGVTQTPKHLITATGQRVTLRCSPRSGDLSVYWYQQSLDQGLQFLIQYYNGEERAKGNILERFSAQQFPDLHSELNLSSLELGDSALYFCASSVLAAAHNEQFFGPGTRLTVL.

This clonotype was seen a handful of times. This chain links TRBV7-2 with TRBJ1-5; D remains ambiguous. Germline CDR1 is SGHTA and CDR2 is FQGNSA. The CDR3 has 15 residues. V dropped 1 base and J dropped 6 bases, with 13 bases sitting between them. The CDR3 nucleotides are TGTGCCAGCAGCTTAGAGGGCGGGGTCAGTCAGCCCCAGCATTTT. Translation: CASSLEGGVSQPQHF.

This sequence joins TRBV20-1 and TRBJ2-5; D unresolved. This CDR3 comprises 12 residues. V was cut by 3 bases and J by 4 bases, with 9 bases left in between. Germline values: CDR1 DFQATT, CDR2 SNEGSKA (reference sequence). The CDR3, as DNA: TGCAGTGCTAGTCCTCAGTCAGAGACCCAGTACTTC. Amino acids: CSASPQSETQYF.

The CDR3 loop reads CASSYSLDTYEQYF. CDR3 bases: TGTGCCAGCAGTTACTCGCTGGACACCTACGAGCAGTACTTC. The chain employs TRBV6-5 and TRBJ2-7; TRBD1 might be the D (5 bases). Germline V gene data show CDR1 as MNHEY and CDR2 as SVGAGI. Trimming took 0 bases from V and 2 from J, leaving 8 bases between them. This CDR3 region has 14 residues.

The V gene is TRBV6-2 or TRBV6-3, the J gene TRBJ2-4, with D possibly TRBD1 on 5 matching bases. The V and J ends lost 7 bases and 13 bases respectively, with 23 bases between them. Per the germline V gene, CDR1 is MNHEY and CDR2 is SVGEGT. This CDR3 contains 14 residues. In DNA, the CDR3 is TGTGCCAGCATTCGCCAGGGATTGGGGAATGAGCAGTACTTC. This sequence encodes CASIRQGLGNEQYF.

The chain links TRBV4-3 to TRBJ1-2; the match to TRBD1 covers 7 bases. V lost 1 base to trimming and J lost 0 bases; unmatched junction nucleotides: 5. The length of the CDR3 is 16 residues. Germline assignment: CDR1 LGHNA and CDR2 YSLEER. CDR3: CASSQVSTGSNYGYTF. The CDR3 DNA reads as TGCGCCAGCAGCCAAGTCTCGACAGGGTCTAACTATGGCTACACCTTC.

This chain uses TRBV13 with TRBJ1-2; D gene ambiguous. This CDR3 has 14 amino acids. The germline V gene has CDR1 PRHDT and CDR2 FYEKMQ (reference sequence). The ends were cut back, 1 base at V and 8 bases at J, with 14 bases in the middle. CDR3 loop: CASSLERQRGGYTF. In DNA, the CDR3 is TGTGCCAGCAGCTTAGAAAGGCAACGGGGAGGCTACACCTTC.

The genes are TRBV7-2 and TRBJ2-1; D is possibly TRBD1 or TRBD2 (5 bases each). Germline values: CDR1 SGHTA, CDR2 FQGNSA. The CDR3 has 15 amino acids. Between the trimmed V and J ends, which lost 5 bases and 9 bases, there was a span of 20 bases. In DNA form, the CDR3 reads TGTGCCAGCAGCAGACAACGGGACCGAGGGGCTGAGCAGTTCTTC. Translated: CASSRQRDRGAEQFF.

The genes are TRBV4-3 and TRBJ2-1; the D gene is possibly TRBD2 (5 bases). CDR1 is LGHNA and CDR2 is YSLEER in the germline V gene. Trimming took 1 base from V and 6 from J, leaving 19 bases between them. This CDR3 has 17 residues. This chain's CDR3 is CASSQVIDVTEGNEQFF. The CDR3 bases are TGCGCCAGCAGCCAAGTAATAGACGTAACTGAGGGCAATGAGCAGTTCTTC.

The gene calls are TRBV28 and TRBJ1-2; 9 bases are a match to TRBD1. CDR3 length: 15 amino acids. Trimming at V came to 8 bases and at J to 2 bases, leaving 9 bases not matched to a gene. In germline, CDR1 is MDHEN, CDR2 SYDVKM. CDR3 residues: CASYRGTGPNYGYTF. The CDR3 coding sequence is TGTGCCAGCTATAGGGGGACAGGGCCCAACTATGGCTACACCTTC.

This clonotype showed up just a few times. The chain combines TRBV19 with TRBJ1-5, with a possible D match to TRBD1 (5 bases). Germline V gene lookup returns CDR1 LNHDA and CDR2 SQIVND (reference sequence). Trimming removed 4 bases at V and 6 bases at J, with 22 bases between. CDR3 size: 17 residues. The CDR3 DNA sequence: TGTGCCAGTAGTACCCCGTTCCTCGCGGGACCGAGTCAGCCCCAGCATTTT. Protein product: CASSTPFLAGPSQPQHF.

The rearrangement uses TRBV4-3 and TRBJ1-2, with D hard to call. Germline CDR1 is LGHNA and CDR2 is YSLEER. The CDR3 contains 15 residues. The germline V and J ends were trimmed by 1 base and 0 bases, with 9 bases remaining between them. The CDR3: CASSQVRGANYGYTF. The DNA of the CDR3 is TGCGCCAGCAGCCAAGTTCGGGGAGCTAACTATGGCTACACCTTC.

This clonotype was seen once. This chain connects TRBV6-5 to TRBJ1-3; D remains unclear. Trimming cost V 5 bases and J 4 bases, with 12 bases left between them. CDR1 and CDR2 from the germline V gene are MNHEY and SVGAGI. The CDR3 length is 14 residues. The CDR3 sequence: CASSTLGGGNTIYF. CDR3 nucleotides: TGTGCCAGCAGTACACTGGGTGGGGGAAACACCATATATTTT.

In this sample, this clonotype turned up a few times. The chain is built from TRBV9 and TRBJ2-1; perhaps TRBD2 as D (6 bases). V lost 6 bases to trimming and J lost 4 bases, with 17 bases between them. Per germline, CDR1 SGDLS and CDR2 YYNGEE. The CDR3 spans 15 residues. The CDR3 sequence is CASTPGEVIYNEQFF. Written as DNA, the CDR3 is TGTGCCAGCACACCGGGGGAGGTTATTTACAATGAGCAGTTCTTC.

This rearrangement joins TRBV15 to TRBJ1-5, with D maybe TRBD1 (5 bases). The germline CDR1 and CDR2 sequences are LNHNV and YYDKDF (reference sequence). The CDR3 loop spans 14 amino acids. V shed 0 bases and J shed 7 bases, with 10 bases lying between them. CDR3 DNA sequence: TGTGCCACCAGCAGAGATCAGGGTCAGCAGCCCCAGCATTTT. This gives the protein CATSRDQGQQPQHF.